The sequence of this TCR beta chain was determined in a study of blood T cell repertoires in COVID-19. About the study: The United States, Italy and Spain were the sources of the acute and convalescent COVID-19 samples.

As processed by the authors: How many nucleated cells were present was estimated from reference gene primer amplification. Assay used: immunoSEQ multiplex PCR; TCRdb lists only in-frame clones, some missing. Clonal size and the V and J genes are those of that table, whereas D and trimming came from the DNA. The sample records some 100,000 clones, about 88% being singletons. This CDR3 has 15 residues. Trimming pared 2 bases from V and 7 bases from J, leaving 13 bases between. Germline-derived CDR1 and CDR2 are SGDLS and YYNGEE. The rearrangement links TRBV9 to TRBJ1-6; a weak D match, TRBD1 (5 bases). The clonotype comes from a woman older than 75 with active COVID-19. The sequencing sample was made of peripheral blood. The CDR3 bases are TGTGCCAGCAGCGTGGACATCTCAGGGAATTCACCCCTCCACTTT. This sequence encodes CASSVDISGNSPLHF.